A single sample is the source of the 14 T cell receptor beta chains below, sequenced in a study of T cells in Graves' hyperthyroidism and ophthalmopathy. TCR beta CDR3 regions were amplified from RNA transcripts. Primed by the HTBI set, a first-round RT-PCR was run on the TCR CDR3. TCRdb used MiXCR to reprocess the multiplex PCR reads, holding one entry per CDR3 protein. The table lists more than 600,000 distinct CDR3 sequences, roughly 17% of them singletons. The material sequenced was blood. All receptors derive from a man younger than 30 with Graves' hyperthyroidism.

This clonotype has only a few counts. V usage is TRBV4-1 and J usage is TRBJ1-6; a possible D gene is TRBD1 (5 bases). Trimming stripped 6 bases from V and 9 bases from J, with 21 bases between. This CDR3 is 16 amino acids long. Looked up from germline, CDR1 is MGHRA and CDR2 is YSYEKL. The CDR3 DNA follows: TGCGCCAGCAGTCTATGGGGCGCGGGGCAAGGTTCACCCCTCCACTTT. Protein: CASSLWGAGQGSPLHF.

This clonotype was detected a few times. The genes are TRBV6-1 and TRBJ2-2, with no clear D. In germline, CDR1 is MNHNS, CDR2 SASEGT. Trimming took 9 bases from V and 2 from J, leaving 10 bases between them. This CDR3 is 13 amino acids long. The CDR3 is CASATTNTGELFF. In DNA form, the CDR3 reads TGTGCCAGTGCCACAACAAACACCGGGGAGCTGTTTTTT.

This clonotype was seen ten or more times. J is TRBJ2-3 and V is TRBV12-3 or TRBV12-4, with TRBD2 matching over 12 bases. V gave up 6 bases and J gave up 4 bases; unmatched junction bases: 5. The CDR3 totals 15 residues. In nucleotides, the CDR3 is TGTGCCAGCAGAAAGACTAGCGGGAGCTCAGATACGCAGTATTTT. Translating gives CASRKTSGSSDTQYF.

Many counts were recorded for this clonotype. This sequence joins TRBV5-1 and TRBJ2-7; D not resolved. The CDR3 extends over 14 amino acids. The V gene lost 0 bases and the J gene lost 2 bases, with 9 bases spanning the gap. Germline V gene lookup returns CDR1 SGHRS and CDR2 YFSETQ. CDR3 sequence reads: CASSLEALAYEQYF. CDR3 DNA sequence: TGCGCCAGCAGCTTGGAAGCGTTAGCCTACGAGCAGTACTTC.

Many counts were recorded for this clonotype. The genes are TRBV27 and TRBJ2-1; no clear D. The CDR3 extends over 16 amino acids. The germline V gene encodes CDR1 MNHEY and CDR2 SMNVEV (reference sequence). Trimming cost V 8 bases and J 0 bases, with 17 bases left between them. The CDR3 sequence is CASQRGGWSSYNEQFF. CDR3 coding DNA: TGTGCCAGCCAACGAGGCGGATGGAGCTCCTACAATGAGCAGTTCTTC.

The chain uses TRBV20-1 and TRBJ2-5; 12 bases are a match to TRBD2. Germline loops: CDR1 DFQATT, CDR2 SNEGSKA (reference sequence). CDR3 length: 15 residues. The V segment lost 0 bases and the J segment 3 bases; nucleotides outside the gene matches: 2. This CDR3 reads CSARDRTSGKETQYF. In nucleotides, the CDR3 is TGCAGTGCTAGAGATAGGACTAGCGGGAAAGAGACCCAGTACTTC.

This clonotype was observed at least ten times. CDR3 sequence: CASSDRVGQPQHF. The CDR3 nucleotides read TGTGCCAGCAGTGACAGGGTAGGGCAGCCCCAGCATTTT. The chain links TRBV2 to TRBJ1-5; weak D call: TRBD1 (5 bases). The V end lost 3 bases, the J end lost 7 bases, and 10 bases lay between the germline ends. Germline-derived CDR1 and CDR2 are SNHLY and FYNNEI. The CDR3 is 13 amino acids.

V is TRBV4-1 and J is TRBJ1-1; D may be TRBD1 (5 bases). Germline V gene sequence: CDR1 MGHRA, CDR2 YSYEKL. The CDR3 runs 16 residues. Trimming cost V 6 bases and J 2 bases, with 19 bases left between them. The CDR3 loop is CASRRVGGRGNTEAFF. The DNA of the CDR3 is TGCGCCAGCAGACGGGTTGGGGGAAGGGGTAACACTGAAGCTTTCTTT.

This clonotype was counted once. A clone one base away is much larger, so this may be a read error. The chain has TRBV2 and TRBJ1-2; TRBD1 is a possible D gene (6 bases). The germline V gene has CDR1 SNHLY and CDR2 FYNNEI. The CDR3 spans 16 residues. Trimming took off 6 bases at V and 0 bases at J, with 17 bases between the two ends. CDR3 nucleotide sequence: TGTGCCAGCAGGGGGGGGGCCTACCCCTCTAACTATGGCTACACCTTC. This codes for CASRGGAYPSNYGYTF.

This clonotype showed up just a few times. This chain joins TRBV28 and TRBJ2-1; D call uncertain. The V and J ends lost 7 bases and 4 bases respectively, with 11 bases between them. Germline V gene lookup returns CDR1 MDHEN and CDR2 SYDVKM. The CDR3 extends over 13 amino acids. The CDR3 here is CASTLPGYNEQFF. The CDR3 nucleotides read TGTGCCAGCACTCTCCCGGGTTACAATGAGCAGTTCTTC.

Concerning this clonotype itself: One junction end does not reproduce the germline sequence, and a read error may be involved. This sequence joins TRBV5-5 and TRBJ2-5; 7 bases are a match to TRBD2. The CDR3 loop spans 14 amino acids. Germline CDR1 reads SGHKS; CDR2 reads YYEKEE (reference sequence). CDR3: CASRLGGSQETQYF. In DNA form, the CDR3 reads TGTGCCAGCAGGTTGGGAGGGAGCCAAGAGACCCAGTACTTC.

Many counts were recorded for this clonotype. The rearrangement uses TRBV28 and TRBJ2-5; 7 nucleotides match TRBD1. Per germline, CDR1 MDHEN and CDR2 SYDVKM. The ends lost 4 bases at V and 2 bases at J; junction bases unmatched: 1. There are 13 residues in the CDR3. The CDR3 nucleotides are TGTGCCAGCAGTTACAGGGGTCAAGAGACCCAGTACTTC. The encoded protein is CASSYRGQETQYF.

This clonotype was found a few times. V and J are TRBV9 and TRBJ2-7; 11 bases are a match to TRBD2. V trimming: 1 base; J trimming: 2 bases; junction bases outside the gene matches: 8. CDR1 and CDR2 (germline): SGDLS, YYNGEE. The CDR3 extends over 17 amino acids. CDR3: CASSVLNGTSGTYEQYF. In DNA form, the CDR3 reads TGTGCCAGCAGCGTACTAAACGGGACTAGCGGTACCTACGAGCAGTACTTC.

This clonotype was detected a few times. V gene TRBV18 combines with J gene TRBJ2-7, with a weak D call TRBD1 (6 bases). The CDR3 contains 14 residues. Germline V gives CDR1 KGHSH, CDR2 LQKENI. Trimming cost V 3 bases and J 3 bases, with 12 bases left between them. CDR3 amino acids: CASSPSAQGYEQYF. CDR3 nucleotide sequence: TGTGCCAGCTCACCGTCAGCACAGGGCTACGAGCAGTACTTC.